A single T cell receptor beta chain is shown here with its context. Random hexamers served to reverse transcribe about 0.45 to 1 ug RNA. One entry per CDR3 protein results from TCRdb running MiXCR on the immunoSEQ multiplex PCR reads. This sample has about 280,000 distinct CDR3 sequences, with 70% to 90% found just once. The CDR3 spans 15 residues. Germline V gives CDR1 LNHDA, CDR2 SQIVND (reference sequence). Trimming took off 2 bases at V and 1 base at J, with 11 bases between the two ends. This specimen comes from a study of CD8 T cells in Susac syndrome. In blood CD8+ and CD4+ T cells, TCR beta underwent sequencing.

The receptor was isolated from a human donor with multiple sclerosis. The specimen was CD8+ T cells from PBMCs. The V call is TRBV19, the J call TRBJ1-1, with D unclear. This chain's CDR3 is CASSIRVFGNTEAFF. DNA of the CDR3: TGTGCCAGTAGTATAAGGGTGTTTGGGAACACTGAAGCTTTCTTT.